The 12 T cell receptor beta chains below come from one sample, sequenced in a study of beta chain features in type 1 diabetes. Every bit of the isolated RNA underwent reverse transcription, so sequencing read expressed TCRB transcripts. Clones were sequenced by immunoSEQ multiplex PCR, and TCRdb holds only the in-frame ones, with some missing. The sample comprises a few hundred thousand clones, about 32% of which are singletons, and about 0.06% rests with the top ten. Material for sequencing was naive CD4+ T cells from blood. These receptors came from a man between 18 and 35 years old in good health.

The chain employs TRBV30 and TRBJ2-7; 12 nucleotides line up with TRBD2. J was trimmed by 0 bases and V by 0 bases; bases with no gene match: 9. The CDR3 spans 18 residues. Germline assignment: CDR1 GTSNPN and CDR2 SVGIG (reference sequence). The CDR3 loop reads CAWSVIRASGRASYEQYF. The CDR3 coding sequence is TGTGCCTGGAGTGTAATTCGGGCTAGCGGGAGGGCCTCCTACGAGCAGTACTTC.

The chain employs TRBV7-9 and TRBJ2-1; a weak D match, TRBD2 (5 bases). Trimming removed 6 bases at V and 4 bases at J, with 10 bases between. The CDR3 is 13 residues long. Germline V lookup: CDR1 SEHNR, CDR2 FQNEAQ (reference sequence). CDR3: CASRPAGYNEQFF. The DNA of the CDR3 is TGTGCCAGCAGACCCGCGGGTTACAATGAGCAGTTCTTC.

The chain links TRBV5-6 to TRBJ2-3; D is possibly TRBD1 or TRBD2 (5 bases each). Trimming took off 4 bases at V and 1 base at J, with 13 bases between the two ends. This CDR3 is built from 15 residues. Germline CDR1 reads SGHDT; CDR2 reads YYEEEE. CDR3 region: CASSLGTVGTDTQYF. Written as DNA, the CDR3 is TGTGCCAGCAGCCTTGGGACGGTGGGCACAGATACGCAGTATTTT.

This clone has more than one count but fewer than ten. The chain couples TRBV28 to TRBJ1-2; no clear D gene. Germline V gene lookup returns CDR1 MDHEN and CDR2 SYDVKM. This CDR3 is built from 13 residues. V shed 7 bases and J shed 4 bases, with 13 bases lying between them. The chain's CDR3 is CASTLRPGYGYTF. The CDR3 DNA reads as TGTGCCAGCACCTTACGACCTGGCTATGGCTACACCTTC.

The V and J genes are TRBV30 and TRBJ2-2; no clear D. Germline V gene data show CDR1 as GTSNPN and CDR2 as SVGIG (reference sequence). Trimming shortened V by 4 bases and J by 0 bases, and 9 bases separated the two germline ends. The CDR3 extends over 14 amino acids. The CDR3 nucleotides read TGTGCCTGGAACGGACCTACGAACACCGGGGAGCTGTTTTTT. This codes for CAWNGPTNTGELFF.

V gene TRBV10-3 combines with J gene TRBJ2-1, with unresolved D. The CDR3 is 12 residues long. Trimming took 3 bases from V and 2 from J, leaving 2 bases between them. Germline V lookup: CDR1 ENHRY, CDR2 SYGVKD. The CDR3 loop reads CAISDPYNEQFF. The CDR3 DNA follows: TGTGCCATCAGTGACCCCTACAATGAGCAGTTCTTC.

Comment on this clone: The sample has other DNA sequences that encode this CDR3 too. The chain employs TRBV14 and TRBJ2-3; 8 positions match TRBD2. Germline V CDR1 and CDR2: SGHDN, FVKESK. This CDR3 region has 14 residues. V was pared by 1 base and J by 3 bases, with 0 bases of the junction left unmatched. Here the CDR3 reads CASSQGLATDTQYF. The CDR3 nucleotides read TGTGCCAGCAGCCAAGGACTAGCGACAGATACGCAGTATTTT.

The sample holds a few counts of this clone. The chain couples TRBV4-2 to TRBJ2-1; 14 nucleotides line up with TRBD2. CDR3 length: 16 amino acids. V lost 3 bases, J lost 6 bases, and 4 bases stayed unmatched. CDR1 and CDR2 (germline): LGHNA, YNFKEQ. CDR3 region: CASSHSGTSGSNEQFF. The CDR3 coding sequence is TGTGCCAGCAGCCACTCCGGGACTAGCGGGAGCAATGAGCAGTTCTTC.

The V gene is TRBV30, the J gene TRBJ2-3; 10 bases match TRBD1. In germline, CDR1 is GTSNPN, CDR2 SVGIG (reference sequence). Trimming took 3 bases from V and 4 from J; bases not matched to a gene: 4. The CDR3 contains 14 residues. The CDR3 spells CAWSRDRGSDTQYF. In DNA, the CDR3 is TGTGCCTGGAGCCGGGACAGGGGCTCAGATACGCAGTATTTT.

V usage is TRBV29-1 and J usage is TRBJ2-5; unclear D gene. CDR3 length: 12 residues. Germline V gives CDR1 SQVTM, CDR2 ANQGSEA. Trimming removed 4 bases at V and 6 bases at J, with 12 bases between. CDR3: CSVVEVSQTQYF. The DNA of the CDR3 is TGCAGCGTTGTAGAGGTATCGCAGACCCAGTACTTC.

V is TRBV5-1 and J is TRBJ2-5; D gene ambiguous. CDR3 length equals 10 residues. Trimming shortened V by 7 bases and J by 3 bases, and 4 bases separated the two germline ends. Germline loops: CDR1 SGHRS, CDR2 YFSETQ. CDR3 nucleotides: TGCGCCAGCGGCGAAGAGACCCAGTACTTC. Translated, it gives CASGEETQYF.

The V gene is TRBV30, the J gene TRBJ1-5; 10 bases align to TRBD1. The V gene's germline CDR1 is GTSNPN and CDR2 SVGIG (reference sequence). V shed 3 bases, J shed 11 bases, and the junction held 10 bases outside the gene matches. The CDR3 runs 14 residues. The CDR3 bases are TGTGCCTGGAGCGCCGGGACAGGGGACTCGGCCCAGCATTTT. Its translation: CAWSAGTGDSAQHF.